This T cell receptor beta chain was documented in a study of blood T cell repertoires in COVID-19. Across the whole study: The analysed material was cDNA or gDNA that came from T cells, B-cell-depleted T cells, or PBMCs.

Germline V gene data show CDR1 as LNHDA and CDR2 as SQIVND (reference sequence). The CDR3 is made up of 16 amino acids. Losses at the gene ends were 3 bases for V and 3 bases for J; bases not matched to a gene: 3. TCRdb's table, derived via immunoSEQ multiplex PCR, lists solely in-frame clones and lacks some. The profile covers over 130,000 clones, with more than 80% appearing a single time and 9.5% to 12% taken by the ten largest. This sequence joins TRBV19 and TRBJ2-1; 12 bases are a match to TRBD1. The material sequenced was peripheral blood. The sequence was obtained from a woman of 80 years or more with acute or convalescent COVID-19. CDR3 protein: CASSMGDRGLYNEQFF. As DNA, the CDR3 is TGTGCCAGTAGTATGGGGGACAGGGGGCTCTACAATGAGCAGTTCTTC.